These T cell receptor beta chains were read from a single sample in a study of blood T cell repertoires in COVID-19. Produced via immunoSEQ multiplex PCR; TCRdb's table is partial and in-frame only. Among about 400,000 clones listed, approximately 86% were seen once. The sequencing input was PBMCs or T cells enriched from blood (not recorded which). These receptors came from a woman in her 40s with acute COVID-19. Each CDR3 is given with its conserved first and last residue. D genes are given only for firm matches.

- TRBJ2-4 TRBV6-5 CASSYNRKNIQYF
- TRBJ1-6 TRBV12-1 CASSRGQISYNSPLHF
- TRBJ1-1 TRBV27 CASSSASEGRNTEAFF
- TRBJ2-7 TRBV2 CASMGQMVTHEQYF
- TRBJ2-1 TRBV7-2 CASSLAGGVYNEQFF
TRBD1 TRBJ1-4 TRBV4-1 CASSQRGQANEKLFF
- TRBJ1-2 TRBV12-3/TRBV12-4 CASSQTANYGYTF
- TRBJ1-5 TRBV12-3/TRBV12-4 CASSLADQPQHF
TRBD1 TRBJ1-1 TRBV18 CASSPGTGGSTEAFF
TRBD1 TRBJ1-5 TRBV2 CASSNRGFNQPQHF
- TRBJ1-2 TRBV24-1 CATATAANYGYTF
TRBD2 TRBJ2-3 TRBV4-1 CASSPFMIGLAGADTQYF
TRBD2 TRBJ2-5 TRBV3-1/TRBV3-2 CASATSGGGETQYF
- TRBJ1-3 TRBV7-2 CASSLGVVRAGGNTIYF
- TRBJ2-1 TRBV5-1 CASRQDGDIDEQFF
- TRBJ2-5 TRBV6-5 CAARGQETQYF
TRBD2 TRBJ2-2 TRBV11-2 CASSFLAGEGGGELFF
- TRBJ1-2 TRBV5-4 CASSLDRPQGSGYTF
- TRBJ1-1 TRBV12-3/TRBV12-4 CASSLLGSEAFF
TRBD2 TRBJ2-2 TRBV7-9 CASSLGLAGTGELFF
TRBD2 TRBJ2-1 TRBV29-1 CSARAGGHNEQFF
- TRBJ1-1 TRBV18 CASSPPLAGGNTEAFF
- TRBJ1-2 TRBV20-1 CSAPLNYGYTF
- TRBJ1-6 TRBV7-9 CASSPYVRDNSPLHF
TRBD1 TRBJ2-1 TRBV11-2 CASSWDSAFRLLNEQFF
TRBD2 TRBJ2-3 TRBV3-1/TRBV3-2 CASSQVAAAGGRTDTQYF
- TRBJ1-1 TRBV7-9 CASSRIGGWVNTEAFF
TRBD1 TRBJ2-7 TRBV10-3 CAISELGQGGYEQYF
TRBD2 TRBJ2-3 TRBV4-1 CASSQPFRAGVTDTQYF
- TRBJ2-7 TRBV19 CASSIRGLDEQYF
- TRBJ1-6 TRBV21-1 CASSNEMGAWTANSPLHF
TRBD2 TRBJ2-1 TRBV4-1 CASSQVSGVSYNEQFF
TRBD1 TRBJ2-2 TRBV29-1 CSAPYPGGPNTGELFF
- TRBJ2-5 TRBV27 CASNPRGYGETQYF
- TRBJ1-1 TRBV19 CASSIKPGMNTEAFF
- TRBJ1-4 TRBV19 CASSVSGGDEKLFF
TRBD1 TRBJ2-2 TRBV5-6 CASSPPRGTGGTGELFF
- TRBJ1-3 TRBV3-1/TRBV3-2 CASSLTIGNTIYF
TRBD2 TRBJ2-3 TRBV4-1 CASSHPGLASPTDTQYF
- TRBJ2-1 TRBV12-3/TRBV12-4 CASKSGDPEQFF
- TRBJ2-3 TRBV4-1 CASSQVQWTSTDTQYF
TRBD2 TRBJ2-3 TRBV19 CASSETSGGLDTQYF
- TRBJ1-1 TRBV24-1 CATQQNVVGAEAFF
- TRBJ2-7 TRBV5-5 CASSLGVRAREQYF
- TRBJ1-3 TRBV2 CASSEKGISGGNTIYF
- TRBJ2-2 TRBV28 CASSLRGWYTGELFF
- TRBJ1-3 TRBV9 CASSVAGGGNTIYF
TRBD1 TRBJ1-1 TRBV7-9 CASSLADRGNTEAFF
TRBD2 TRBJ2-7 TRBV19 CASSLPGTRRIEQYF